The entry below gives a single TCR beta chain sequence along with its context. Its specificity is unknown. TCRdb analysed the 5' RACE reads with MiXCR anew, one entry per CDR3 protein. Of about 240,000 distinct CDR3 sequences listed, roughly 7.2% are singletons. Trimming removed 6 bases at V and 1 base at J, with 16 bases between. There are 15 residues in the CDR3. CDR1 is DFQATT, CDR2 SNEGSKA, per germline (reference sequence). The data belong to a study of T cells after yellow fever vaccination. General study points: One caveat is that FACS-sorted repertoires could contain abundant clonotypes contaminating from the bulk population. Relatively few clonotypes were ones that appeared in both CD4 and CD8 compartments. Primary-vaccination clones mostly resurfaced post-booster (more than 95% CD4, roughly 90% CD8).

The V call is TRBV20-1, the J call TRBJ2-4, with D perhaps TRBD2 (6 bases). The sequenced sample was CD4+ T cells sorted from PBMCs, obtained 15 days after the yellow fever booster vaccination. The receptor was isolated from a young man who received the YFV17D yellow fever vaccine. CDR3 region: CSAPGEVGAKNIQYF. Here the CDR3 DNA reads TGCAGTGCCCCGGGGGAGGTGGGCGCCAAAAACATTCAGTACTTC.